Shown below are 14 T cell receptor beta chains from a single sample sequenced in a study of blood T cell repertoires in COVID-19. Produced via immunoSEQ multiplex PCR; TCRdb's table is partial and in-frame only. The sample yields 200,000 to 250,000 clones, just over 85% seen once. Source material: PBMCs or T cells enriched from blood (not recorded which). The source is a woman aged 45-65 years with acute COVID-19.

This chain links TRBV19 with TRBJ2-7; 8 bases map to TRBD1. The CDR3 totals 16 residues. The V segment lost 3 bases and the J segment 2 bases; nucleotides outside the gene matches: 9. CDR1 LNHDA and CDR2 SQIVND come from the germline V gene (reference sequence). For the CDR3, the DNA is TGTGCCAGTAGTATTTTTGGGGACAGGCTAACCTACGAGCAGTACTTC. It codes for CASSIFGDRLTYEQYF.

The chain recombines TRBV19 with TRBJ2-4; 7 positions match TRBD1. This CDR3 comprises 15 residues. The germline gives CDR1 LNHDA, CDR2 SQIVND (reference sequence). Unmatched junction bases numbered 10, after V lost 5 bases and J lost 6 bases. CDR3: CASSDRTGFGNIQYF. The CDR3 bases are TGTGCCAGTAGTGACCGGACAGGTTTTGGAAACATTCAGTACTTC. Drawing the rest from reference TRBV19 and TRBJ2-4, the complete variable domain is DGGITQSPKYLFRKEGQNVTLSCEQNLNHDAMYWYRQDPGQGLRLIYYSQIVNDFQKGDIAEGYSVSREKKESFPLTVTSAQKNPTAFYLCASSDRTGFGNIQYFGAGTRLSVL.

The V and J genes are TRBV27 and TRBJ1-6; D call uncertain. V was trimmed by 6 bases and J by 7 bases, leaving 13 bases between them. Germline V gene data show CDR1 as MNHEY and CDR2 as SMNVEV (reference sequence). This CDR3 spans 14 amino acids. The CDR3 nucleotides read TGTGCCAGCAGCCCCCTTGGGGAGAATTCACCCCTCCACTTT. This codes for CASSPLGENSPLHF.

The chain is built from TRBV28 and TRBJ1-2, with no clear D. This CDR3 comprises 13 residues. V lost 5 bases and J lost 0, with 7 bases in between. The germline gives CDR1 MDHEN, CDR2 SYDVKM. The CDR3 nucleotides read TGTGCCAGCAGTAACCCAGCTAACTATGGCTACACCTTC. Translated: CASSNPANYGYTF.

This sequence joins TRBV28 and TRBJ2-7; 7 positions match TRBD1. The CDR3 has 12 residues. Trimming removed 11 bases from V and 3 bases from J; junction bases left unmatched: 7. Germline-derived CDR1 and CDR2 are MDHEN and SYDVKM. CDR3 sequence: CASGTDFYEQYF. DNA of the CDR3: TGTGCCTCCGGGACAGATTTCTACGAGCAGTACTTC.

The V call is TRBV6-2 or TRBV6-3, the J call TRBJ1-2; the match to TRBD1 covers 8 bases. With V trimmed by 2 bases and J by 4 bases, 9 bases remained unmatched. Per germline, CDR1 MNHEY and CDR2 SVGEGT. CDR3 length equals 16 residues. CDR3 loop: CASSYGTGLFLYGYTF. Here the CDR3 DNA reads TGTGCCAGCAGTTACGGGACAGGCCTCTTCCTCTATGGCTACACCTTC.

V usage is TRBV28 and J usage is TRBJ1-2, with 8 bases lining up with TRBD1. V shed 8 bases and J 0 bases; nucleotides not matched to a gene: 17. There are 18 residues in the CDR3. Germline values: CDR1 MDHEN, CDR2 SYDVKM. The CDR3 here is CASARTLGRQGTNYGYTF. CDR3 sequence (DNA): TGTGCCAGCGCTAGGACGCTCGGAAGACAGGGGACTAACTATGGCTACACCTTC.

V usage is TRBV28 and J usage is TRBJ1-6; 7 positions agree with TRBD1. The CDR3 consists of 14 residues. J lost 6 bases, V lost 7 bases, and 6 bases had no gene match. CDR1 is MDHEN, CDR2 SYDVKM, per germline. CDR3 in amino acids: CASTSGTANSPLHF. In DNA form, the CDR3 reads TGTGCCAGCACCTCCGGGACAGCTAATTCACCCCTCCACTTT.

V and J are TRBV19 and TRBJ2-1, with 11 bases lining up with TRBD2. Trimming took 7 bases from V and 7 from J; bases not matched to a gene: 12. The CDR3 loop spans 16 amino acids. Germline loops: CDR1 LNHDA, CDR2 SQIVND (reference sequence). CDR3 DNA sequence: TGTGCCAGTACCATCACCGGGACTAGCGGCAAGAATGAGCAGTTCTTC. It specifies CASTITGTSGKNEQFF.

This rearrangement joins TRBV2 to TRBJ1-4; TRBD1 matches 7 bases. This CDR3 has 14 amino acids. The J segment lost 4 bases and the V segment lost 7 bases, leaving 6 bases of the junction unmatched. Germline values: CDR1 SNHLY, CDR2 FYNNEI. CDR3 in amino acids: CASTSGTVNEKLFF. The CDR3 DNA follows: TGTGCCAGCACCTCCGGGACAGTTAATGAAAAACTGTTTTTT.

This clone was recorded once. This sequence joins TRBV5-1 and TRBJ2-1, with D unclear. Trimming left V 2 bases short and J 5 bases short, with 8 bases between. CDR1 is SGHRS, CDR2 YFSETQ, per germline. The CDR3 loop spans 13 amino acids. The CDR3 reads CASSFTLNNEQFF. The CDR3 DNA follows: TGCGCCAGCAGCTTTACCCTAAACAATGAGCAGTTCTTC.

The chain recombines TRBV15 with TRBJ1-5; TRBD1 matches 12 bases. The CDR3 length is 18 residues. Germline V lookup: CDR1 LNHNV, CDR2 YYDKDF (reference sequence). Trimming at V came to 2 bases and at J to 2 bases, leaving 7 bases not matched to a gene. DNA of the CDR3: TGTGCCACCAGCAGACTGGGACAGGGGGCTCGGGGCAATCAGCCCCAGCATTTT. This encodes CATSRLGQGARGNQPQHF. The full variable domain, its missing parts supplied by reference TRBV15 and TRBJ1-5, is DAMVIQNPRYQVTQFGKPVTLSCSQTLNHNVMYWYQQKSSQAPKLLFHYYDKDFNNEADTPDNFQSRRPNTSFCFLDIRSPGLGDTAMYLCATSRLGQGARGNQPQHFGDGTRLSIL.

CDR3 amino acids: CSAVMGTNTEAFF. The DNA for the CDR3 is TGCAGCGCCGTTATGGGCACGAACACTGAAGCTTTCTTT. This chain connects TRBV29-1 to TRBJ1-1; no firm D call. Germline V gives CDR1 SQVTM, CDR2 ANQGSEA. The CDR3 extends over 13 amino acids. The germline V and J ends were trimmed by 7 bases and 1 base, with 13 bases remaining between them. The complete variable domain, with remaining parts taken from reference TRBV29-1 and TRBJ1-1, reads SAVISQKPSRDICQRGTSLTIQCQVDSQVTMMFWYRQQPGQSLTLIATANQGSEATYESGFVIDKFPISRPNLTFSTLTVSNMSPEDSSIYLCSAVMGTNTEAFFGQGTRLTVV.

This clone was seen ten or more times. V and J are TRBV3-1 (or the pseudogene TRBV3-2) and TRBJ2-7, with a tentative D call TRBD1 (5 bases). V lost 0 bases to trimming and J lost 2 bases, with 11 bases between them. CDR3 length equals 15 residues. CDR1 LGHDT and CDR2 YNNKEL come from the germline V gene (reference sequence). The CDR3: CASSQDRHRTYEQYF. CDR3 coding DNA: TGTGCCAGCAGCCAAGACCGTCACAGGACCTACGAGCAGTACTTC.